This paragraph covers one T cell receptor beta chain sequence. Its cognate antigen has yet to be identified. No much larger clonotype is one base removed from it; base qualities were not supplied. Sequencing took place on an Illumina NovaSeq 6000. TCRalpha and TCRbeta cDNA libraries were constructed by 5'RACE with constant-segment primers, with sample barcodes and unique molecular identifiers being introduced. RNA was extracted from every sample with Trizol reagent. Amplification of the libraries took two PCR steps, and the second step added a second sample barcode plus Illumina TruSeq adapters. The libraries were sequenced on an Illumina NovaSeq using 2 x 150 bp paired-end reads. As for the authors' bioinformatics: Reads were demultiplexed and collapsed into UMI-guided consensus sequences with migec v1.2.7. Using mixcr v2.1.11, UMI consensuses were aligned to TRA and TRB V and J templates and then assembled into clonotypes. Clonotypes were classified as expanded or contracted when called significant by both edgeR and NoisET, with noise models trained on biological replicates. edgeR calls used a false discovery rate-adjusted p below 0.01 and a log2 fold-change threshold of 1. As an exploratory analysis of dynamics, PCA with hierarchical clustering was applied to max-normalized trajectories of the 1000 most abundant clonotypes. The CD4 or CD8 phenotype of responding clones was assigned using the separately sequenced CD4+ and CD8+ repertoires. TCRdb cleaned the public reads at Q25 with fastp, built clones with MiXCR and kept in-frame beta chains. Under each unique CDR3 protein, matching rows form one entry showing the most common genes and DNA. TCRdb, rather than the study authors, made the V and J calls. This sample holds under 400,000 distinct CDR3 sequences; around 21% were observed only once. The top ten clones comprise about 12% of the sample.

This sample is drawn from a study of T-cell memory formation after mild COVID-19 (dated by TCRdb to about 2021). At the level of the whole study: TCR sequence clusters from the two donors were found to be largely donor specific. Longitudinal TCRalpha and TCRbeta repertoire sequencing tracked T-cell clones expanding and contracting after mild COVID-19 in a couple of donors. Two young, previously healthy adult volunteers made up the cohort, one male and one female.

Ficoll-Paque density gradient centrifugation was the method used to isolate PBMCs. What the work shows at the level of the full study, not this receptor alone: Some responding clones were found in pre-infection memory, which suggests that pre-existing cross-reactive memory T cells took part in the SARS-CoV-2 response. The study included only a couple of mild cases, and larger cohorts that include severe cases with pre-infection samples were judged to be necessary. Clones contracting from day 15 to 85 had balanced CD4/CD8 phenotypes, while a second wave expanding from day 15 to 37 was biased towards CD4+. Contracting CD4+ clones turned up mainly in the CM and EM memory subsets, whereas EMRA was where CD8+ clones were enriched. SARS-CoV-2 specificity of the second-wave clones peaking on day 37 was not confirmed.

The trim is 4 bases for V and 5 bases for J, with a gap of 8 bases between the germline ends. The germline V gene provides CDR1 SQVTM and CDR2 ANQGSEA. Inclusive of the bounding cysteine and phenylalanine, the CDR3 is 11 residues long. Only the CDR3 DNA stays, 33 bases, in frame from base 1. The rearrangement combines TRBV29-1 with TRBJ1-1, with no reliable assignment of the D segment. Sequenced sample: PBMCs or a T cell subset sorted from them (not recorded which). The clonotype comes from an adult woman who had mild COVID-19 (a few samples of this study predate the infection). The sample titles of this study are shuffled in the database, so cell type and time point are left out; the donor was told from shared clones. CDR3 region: CSVGGGTEAFF. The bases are TGCAGCGTTGGAGGAGGTACTGAAGCTTTCTTT.